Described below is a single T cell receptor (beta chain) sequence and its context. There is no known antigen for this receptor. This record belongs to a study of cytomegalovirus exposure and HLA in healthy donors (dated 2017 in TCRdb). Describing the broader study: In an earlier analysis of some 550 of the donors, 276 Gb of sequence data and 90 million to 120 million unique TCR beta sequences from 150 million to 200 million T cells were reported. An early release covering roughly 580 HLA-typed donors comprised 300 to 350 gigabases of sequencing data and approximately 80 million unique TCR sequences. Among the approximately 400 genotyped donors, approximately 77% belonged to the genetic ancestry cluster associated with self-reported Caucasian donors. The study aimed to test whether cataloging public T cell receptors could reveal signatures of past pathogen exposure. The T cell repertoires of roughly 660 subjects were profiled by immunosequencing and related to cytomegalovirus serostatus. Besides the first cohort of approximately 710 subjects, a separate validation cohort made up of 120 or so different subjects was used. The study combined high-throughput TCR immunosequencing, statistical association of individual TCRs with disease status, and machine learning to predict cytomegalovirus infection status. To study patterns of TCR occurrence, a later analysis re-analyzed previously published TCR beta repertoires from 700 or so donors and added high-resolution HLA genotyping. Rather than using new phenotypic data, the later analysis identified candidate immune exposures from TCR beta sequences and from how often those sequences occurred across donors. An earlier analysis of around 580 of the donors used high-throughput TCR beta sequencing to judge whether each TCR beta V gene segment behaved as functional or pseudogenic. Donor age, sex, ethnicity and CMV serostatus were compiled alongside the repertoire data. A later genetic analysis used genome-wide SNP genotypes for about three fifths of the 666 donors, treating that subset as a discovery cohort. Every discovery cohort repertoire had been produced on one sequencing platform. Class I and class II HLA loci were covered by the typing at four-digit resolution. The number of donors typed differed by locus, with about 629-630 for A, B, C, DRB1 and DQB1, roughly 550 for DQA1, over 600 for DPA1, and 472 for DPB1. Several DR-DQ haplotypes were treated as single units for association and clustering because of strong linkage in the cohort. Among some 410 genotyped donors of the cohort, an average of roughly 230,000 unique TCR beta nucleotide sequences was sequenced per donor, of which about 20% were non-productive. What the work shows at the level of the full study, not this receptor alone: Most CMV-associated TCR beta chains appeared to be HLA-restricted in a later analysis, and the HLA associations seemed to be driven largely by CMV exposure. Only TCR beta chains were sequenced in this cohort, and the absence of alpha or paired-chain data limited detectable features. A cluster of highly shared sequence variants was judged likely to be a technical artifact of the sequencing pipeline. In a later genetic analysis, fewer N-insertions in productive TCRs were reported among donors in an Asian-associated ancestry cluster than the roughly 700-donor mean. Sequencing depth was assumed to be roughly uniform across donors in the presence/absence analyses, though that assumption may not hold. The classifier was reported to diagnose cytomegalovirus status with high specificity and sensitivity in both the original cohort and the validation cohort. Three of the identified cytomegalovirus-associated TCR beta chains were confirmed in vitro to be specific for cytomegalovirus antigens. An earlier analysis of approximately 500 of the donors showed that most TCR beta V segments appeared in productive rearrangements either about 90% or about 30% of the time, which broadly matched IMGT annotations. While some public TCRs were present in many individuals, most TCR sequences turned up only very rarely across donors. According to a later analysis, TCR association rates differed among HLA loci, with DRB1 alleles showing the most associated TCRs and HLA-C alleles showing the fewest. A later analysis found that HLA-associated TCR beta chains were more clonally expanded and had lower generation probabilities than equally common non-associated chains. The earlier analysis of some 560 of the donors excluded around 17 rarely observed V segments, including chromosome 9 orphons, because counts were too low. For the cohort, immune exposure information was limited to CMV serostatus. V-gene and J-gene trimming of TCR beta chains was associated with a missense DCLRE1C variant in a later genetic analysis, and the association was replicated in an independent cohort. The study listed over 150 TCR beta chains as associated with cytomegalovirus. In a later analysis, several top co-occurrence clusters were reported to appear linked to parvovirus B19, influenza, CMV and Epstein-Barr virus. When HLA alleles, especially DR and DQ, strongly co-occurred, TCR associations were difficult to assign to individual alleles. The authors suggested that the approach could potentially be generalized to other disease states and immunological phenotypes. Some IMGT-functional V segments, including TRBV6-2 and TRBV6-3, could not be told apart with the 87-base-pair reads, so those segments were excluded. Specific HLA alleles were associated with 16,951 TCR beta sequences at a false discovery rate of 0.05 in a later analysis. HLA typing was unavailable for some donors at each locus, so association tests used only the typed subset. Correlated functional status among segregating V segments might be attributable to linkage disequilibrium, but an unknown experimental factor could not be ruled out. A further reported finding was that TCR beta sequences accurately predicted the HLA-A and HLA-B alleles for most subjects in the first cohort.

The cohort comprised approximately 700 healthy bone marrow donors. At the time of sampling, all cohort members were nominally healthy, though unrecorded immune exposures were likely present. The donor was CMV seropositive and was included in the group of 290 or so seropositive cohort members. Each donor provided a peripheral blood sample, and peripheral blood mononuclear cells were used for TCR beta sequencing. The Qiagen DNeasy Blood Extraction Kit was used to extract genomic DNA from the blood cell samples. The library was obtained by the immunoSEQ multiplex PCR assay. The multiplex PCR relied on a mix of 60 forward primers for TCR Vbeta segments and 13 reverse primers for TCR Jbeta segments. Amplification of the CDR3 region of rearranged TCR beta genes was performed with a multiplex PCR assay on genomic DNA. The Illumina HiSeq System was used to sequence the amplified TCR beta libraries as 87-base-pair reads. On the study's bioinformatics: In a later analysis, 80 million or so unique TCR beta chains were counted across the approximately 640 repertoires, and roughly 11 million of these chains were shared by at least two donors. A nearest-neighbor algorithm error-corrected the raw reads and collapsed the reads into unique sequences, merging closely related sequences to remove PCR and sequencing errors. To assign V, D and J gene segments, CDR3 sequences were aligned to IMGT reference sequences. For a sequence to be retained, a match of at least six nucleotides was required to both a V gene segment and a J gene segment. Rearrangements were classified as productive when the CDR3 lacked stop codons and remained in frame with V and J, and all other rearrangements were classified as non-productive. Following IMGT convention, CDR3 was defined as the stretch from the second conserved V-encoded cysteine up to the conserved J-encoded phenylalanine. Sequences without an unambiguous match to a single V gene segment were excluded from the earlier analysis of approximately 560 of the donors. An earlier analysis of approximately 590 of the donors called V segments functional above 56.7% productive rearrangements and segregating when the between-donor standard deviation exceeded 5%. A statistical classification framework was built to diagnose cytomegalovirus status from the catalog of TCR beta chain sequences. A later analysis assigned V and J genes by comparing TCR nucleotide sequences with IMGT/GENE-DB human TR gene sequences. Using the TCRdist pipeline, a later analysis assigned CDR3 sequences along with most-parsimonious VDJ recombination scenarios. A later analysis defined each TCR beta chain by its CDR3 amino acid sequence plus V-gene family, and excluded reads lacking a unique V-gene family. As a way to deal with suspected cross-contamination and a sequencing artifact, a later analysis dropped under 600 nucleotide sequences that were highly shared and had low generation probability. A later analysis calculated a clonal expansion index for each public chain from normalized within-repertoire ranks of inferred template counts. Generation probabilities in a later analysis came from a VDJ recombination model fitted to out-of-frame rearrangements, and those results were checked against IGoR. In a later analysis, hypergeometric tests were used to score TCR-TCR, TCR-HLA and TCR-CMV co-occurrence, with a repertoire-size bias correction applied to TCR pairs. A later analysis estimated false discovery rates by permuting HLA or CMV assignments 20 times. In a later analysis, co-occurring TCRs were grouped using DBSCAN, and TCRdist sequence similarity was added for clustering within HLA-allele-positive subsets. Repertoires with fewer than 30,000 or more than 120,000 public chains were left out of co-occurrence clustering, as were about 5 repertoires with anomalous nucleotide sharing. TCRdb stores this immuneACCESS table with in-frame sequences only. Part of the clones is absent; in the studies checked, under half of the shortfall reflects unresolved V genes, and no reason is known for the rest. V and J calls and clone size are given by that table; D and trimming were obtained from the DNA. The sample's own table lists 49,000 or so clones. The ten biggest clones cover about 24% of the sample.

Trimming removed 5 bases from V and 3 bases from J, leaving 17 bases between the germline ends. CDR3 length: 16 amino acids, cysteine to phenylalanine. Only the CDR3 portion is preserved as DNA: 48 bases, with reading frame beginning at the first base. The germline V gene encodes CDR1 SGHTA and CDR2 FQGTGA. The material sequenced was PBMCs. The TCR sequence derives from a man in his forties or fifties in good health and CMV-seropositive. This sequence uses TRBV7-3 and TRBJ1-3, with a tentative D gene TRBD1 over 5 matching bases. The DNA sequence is TGTGCCAGCAGCATCTTCAGGGTAATATATGGAAACACCATATATTTT. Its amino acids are CASSIFRVIYGNTIYF.